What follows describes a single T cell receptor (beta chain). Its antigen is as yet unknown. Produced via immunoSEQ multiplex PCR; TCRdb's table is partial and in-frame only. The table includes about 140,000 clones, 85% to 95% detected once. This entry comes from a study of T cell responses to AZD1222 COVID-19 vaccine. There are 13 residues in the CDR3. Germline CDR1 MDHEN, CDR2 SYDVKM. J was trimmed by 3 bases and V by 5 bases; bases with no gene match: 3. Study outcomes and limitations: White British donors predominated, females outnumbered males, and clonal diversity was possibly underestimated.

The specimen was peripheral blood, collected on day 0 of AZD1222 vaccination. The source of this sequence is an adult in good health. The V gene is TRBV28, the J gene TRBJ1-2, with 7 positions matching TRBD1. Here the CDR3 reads CASSPTGYYGYTF. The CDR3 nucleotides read TGTGCCAGCAGTCCGACAGGGTACTATGGCTACACCTTC.